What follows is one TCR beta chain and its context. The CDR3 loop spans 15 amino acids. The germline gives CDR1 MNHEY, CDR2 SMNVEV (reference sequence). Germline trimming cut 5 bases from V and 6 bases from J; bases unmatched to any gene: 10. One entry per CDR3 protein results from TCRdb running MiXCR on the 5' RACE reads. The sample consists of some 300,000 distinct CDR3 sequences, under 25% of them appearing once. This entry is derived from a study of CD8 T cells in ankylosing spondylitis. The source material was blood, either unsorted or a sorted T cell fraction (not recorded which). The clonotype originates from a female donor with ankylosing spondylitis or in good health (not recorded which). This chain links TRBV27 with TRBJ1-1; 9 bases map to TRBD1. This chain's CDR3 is CASSNTGTGSAEAFF. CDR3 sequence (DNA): TGTGCCAGCAGTAACACCGGGACAGGGTCGGCTGAAGCTTTCTTT.